The rows below give T cell receptor beta chains drawn from one sample of a study of CD4 T cells in relation to SARS-CoV-2 and coronaviruses. Here immunoSEQ multiplex PCR was the method, and the copy in TCRdb shows in-frame clones only, minus some. The data show about 60,000 clones, 94% seen once. The specimen sequenced was naive CD4+ T cells from PBMCs. These receptors came from a human donor in good health. Each CDR3 is given with its conserved first and last residue. Each record gives: CDR3 protein, CDR3 DNA, V gene, J gene, clone size, D gene, CDR3 length. D genes are given only for firm matches. Size is stated for part of the rows, as once, few or many counts, or as a class when the clone is expanded.

cdr3_aa: CASSQDPATDTQYF
cdr3_nt: TGTGCCAGCAGCCAGGACCCGGCGACAGATACGCAGTATTTT
v_call: TRBV3-1/TRBV3-2
j_call: TRBJ2-3
clone_size: .
d_call: .
cdr3_length: 14

cdr3_aa: CASSPDATSANTGELFF
cdr3_nt: TGTGCCAGCAGCCCCGACGCTACTAGCGCGAACACCGGGGAGCTGTTTTTT
v_call: TRBV3-1/TRBV3-2
j_call: TRBJ2-2
clone_size: .
d_call: TRBD2
cdr3_length: 17

cdr3_aa: CASSSYRDREYEQYF
cdr3_nt: TGTGCCAGCAGCTCATACCGGGACAGGGAGTACGAGCAGTACTTC
v_call: TRBV7-6
j_call: TRBJ2-7
clone_size: .
d_call: TRBD1
cdr3_length: 15

cdr3_aa: CASTSTGISGNTIYF
cdr3_nt: TGTGCCAGCACCAGTACAGGGATCTCTGGAAACACCATATATTTT
v_call: TRBV6-5
j_call: TRBJ1-3
clone_size: .
d_call: .
cdr3_length: 15

cdr3_aa: CSASEDGVKQNEQYF
cdr3_nt: TGCAGTGCTAGTGAGGATGGAGTCAAACAAAACGAGCAGTACTTC
v_call: TRBV20-1
j_call: TRBJ2-7
clone_size: .
d_call: .
cdr3_length: 15

cdr3_aa: CACDRGNTEAFF
cdr3_nt: TGTGCCTGTGACAGGGGGAACACTGAAGCTTTCTTT
v_call: TRBV30
j_call: TRBJ1-1
clone_size: .
d_call: TRBD1
cdr3_length: 12

cdr3_aa: CASSFALGTGANEQFF
cdr3_nt: TGTGCCAGTAGCTTCGCGCTCGGGACAGGAGCCAATGAGCAGTTCTTC
v_call: TRBV19
j_call: TRBJ2-1
clone_size: .
d_call: TRBD1
cdr3_length: 16

cdr3_aa: CASSLSQGQLETQYF
cdr3_nt: TGCGCCAGCAGCTTGTCTCAGGGACAATTGGAGACCCAGTACTTC
v_call: TRBV5-1
j_call: TRBJ2-5
clone_size: .
d_call: .
cdr3_length: 15

cdr3_aa: CASSQRAGETYEQYF
cdr3_nt: TGTGCCAGCAGCCAAAGAGCGGGGGAAACGTACGAGCAGTACTTC
v_call: TRBV3-1/TRBV3-2
j_call: TRBJ2-7
clone_size: .
d_call: TRBD2
cdr3_length: 15

cdr3_aa: CASSFRDGNSPLHF
cdr3_nt: TGTGCCAGCAGTTTCCGGGACGGCAATTCACCCCTCCACTTT
v_call: TRBV27
j_call: TRBJ1-6
clone_size: .
d_call: .
cdr3_length: 14

cdr3_aa: CATSRDRGTSNQPQHF
cdr3_nt: TGTGCCACCAGCAGAGATCGTGGTACGAGCAATCAGCCCCAGCATTTT
v_call: TRBV15
j_call: TRBJ1-5
clone_size: once
d_call: .
cdr3_length: 16

cdr3_aa: CATSDWGYTGGPETQYF
cdr3_nt: TGTGCCACCAGTGATTGGGGCTACACGGGGGGCCCAGAGACCCAGTACTTC
v_call: TRBV24-1
j_call: TRBJ2-5
clone_size: .
d_call: .
cdr3_length: 17

cdr3_aa: CASSPDGTVRTDTQYF
cdr3_nt: TGTGCCAGCTCACCAGACGGGACAGTTAGGACAGATACGCAGTATTTT
v_call: TRBV18
j_call: TRBJ2-3
clone_size: once
d_call: TRBD1
cdr3_length: 16

cdr3_aa: CASSSQGGSGRFSGANVLTF
cdr3_nt: TGTGCCAGCAGCTCCCAGGGTGGGAGCGGGAGGTTCTCTGGGGCCAACGTCCTGACTTTC
v_call: TRBV21-1
j_call: TRBJ2-6
clone_size: .
d_call: .
cdr3_length: 20

cdr3_aa: CASSLDPLAGAEQYF
cdr3_nt: TGTGCCAGCAGCTTAGATCCACTAGCGGGTGCCGAGCAGTACTTC
v_call: TRBV11-2
j_call: TRBJ2-7
clone_size: .
d_call: TRBD2
cdr3_length: 15

cdr3_aa: CASISGGTGSYEQYF
cdr3_nt: TGTGCCAGCATCTCAGGGGGCACAGGGTCCTACGAGCAGTACTTC
v_call: TRBV2
j_call: TRBJ2-7
clone_size: .
d_call: TRBD1
cdr3_length: 15

cdr3_aa: CASSLIKQGASSYEQYF
cdr3_nt: TGTGCCAGCAGTTTAATCAAACAGGGGGCGAGCTCCTACGAGCAGTACTTC
v_call: TRBV27
j_call: TRBJ2-7
clone_size: .
d_call: TRBD1
cdr3_length: 17

cdr3_aa: CASSIPGRTAYEQYF
cdr3_nt: TGTGCCAGTAGTATCCCAGGGAGGACGGCCTACGAGCAGTACTTC
v_call: TRBV19
j_call: TRBJ2-7
clone_size: .
d_call: .
cdr3_length: 15

cdr3_aa: CASSLVTVRTNEKLFF
cdr3_nt: TGTGCCAGCAGCTTAGTGACGGTTAGGACTAATGAAAAACTGTTTTTT
v_call: TRBV11-2
j_call: TRBJ1-4
clone_size: .
d_call: .
cdr3_length: 16

cdr3_aa: CASSPQDRGGTEAFF
cdr3_nt: TGTGCCAGCTCACCCCAGGACAGGGGTGGCACTGAAGCTTTCTTT
v_call: TRBV18
j_call: TRBJ1-1
clone_size: .
d_call: TRBD1
cdr3_length: 15

cdr3_aa: CASSSAPGVDNEQFF
cdr3_nt: TGCGCCAGCAGCTCCGCGCCGGGCGTAGACAATGAGCAGTTCTTC
v_call: TRBV5-1
j_call: TRBJ2-1
clone_size: .
d_call: .
cdr3_length: 15

cdr3_aa: CASPSSAGLIVF
cdr3_nt: TGTGCCAGCCCTTCCTCGGCGGGATTAATAGTCTTC
v_call: TRBV7-9
j_call: TRBJ2-1
clone_size: .
d_call: .
cdr3_length: 12

cdr3_aa: CASSLELGQGAREQYF
cdr3_nt: TGCGCCAGCAGCTTAGAACTAGGACAGGGGGCGCGGGAGCAGTACTTC
v_call: TRBV5-1
j_call: TRBJ2-7
clone_size: .
d_call: TRBD1
cdr3_length: 16

cdr3_aa: CASSENRGRKSRNYGYTF
cdr3_nt: TGTGCCAGCAGCGAAAACAGGGGGCGAAAGAGTAGAAACTATGGCTACACCTTC
v_call: TRBV27
j_call: TRBJ1-2
clone_size: .
d_call: TRBD1
cdr3_length: 18

cdr3_aa: CASSAQGGFNEKLFF
cdr3_nt: TGTGCCAGCAGTGCCCAGGGCGGTTTTAATGAAAAACTGTTTTTT
v_call: TRBV6-6
j_call: TRBJ1-4
clone_size: .
d_call: .
cdr3_length: 15

cdr3_aa: CASSPGQAGAYEQYF
cdr3_nt: TGTGCCAGCAGCCCCGGACAGGCCGGAGCCTACGAGCAGTACTTC
v_call: TRBV7-3
j_call: TRBJ2-7
clone_size: .
d_call: TRBD1
cdr3_length: 15

cdr3_aa: CASNSEGFHGYTF
cdr3_nt: TGTGCCAGCAACAGTGAAGGGTTTCATGGCTACACCTTC
v_call: TRBV2
j_call: TRBJ1-2
clone_size: .
d_call: .
cdr3_length: 13

cdr3_aa: CASSFRDYQTGELFF
cdr3_nt: TGTGCCAGCAGCTTTCGGGACTATCAGACCGGGGAGCTGTTTTTT
v_call: TRBV7-3
j_call: TRBJ2-2
clone_size: .
d_call: TRBD2
cdr3_length: 15

cdr3_aa: CASSLDSYSNQPQHF
cdr3_nt: TGCGCCAGCAGCTTGGACAGTTATAGCAATCAGCCCCAGCATTTT
v_call: TRBV5-1
j_call: TRBJ1-5
clone_size: .
d_call: .
cdr3_length: 15

cdr3_aa: CASSSYYGYTF
cdr3_nt: TGTGCCAGCAGTTCCTACTATGGCTACACCTTC
v_call: TRBV28
j_call: TRBJ1-2
clone_size: few
d_call: .
cdr3_length: 11

cdr3_aa: CASSIGQTNTGELFF
cdr3_nt: TGTGCCAGTAGTATTGGACAGACGAACACCGGGGAGCTGTTTTTT
v_call: TRBV19
j_call: TRBJ2-2
clone_size: once
d_call: .
cdr3_length: 15

cdr3_aa: CASSPRVGAHRSAYNEQFF
cdr3_nt: TGTGCCAGCTCACCACGGGTTGGTGCCCACAGGTCGGCCTACAATGAGCAGTTCTTC
v_call: TRBV18
j_call: TRBJ2-1
clone_size: .
d_call: .
cdr3_length: 19

cdr3_aa: CASSYYQGGDEQFF
cdr3_nt: TGTGCCAGCAGTTACTATCAGGGCGGCGATGAGCAGTTCTTC
v_call: TRBV6-5
j_call: TRBJ2-1
clone_size: .
d_call: .
cdr3_length: 14

cdr3_aa: CASSQVQGASGKYNEQFF
cdr3_nt: TGTGCCAGCAGCCAAGTGCAAGGCGCTAGCGGGAAATACAATGAGCAGTTCTTC
v_call: TRBV4-2
j_call: TRBJ2-1
clone_size: few
d_call: TRBD2
cdr3_length: 18

cdr3_aa: CASRGQYSGYTF
cdr3_nt: TGTGCCAGCCGGGGGCAGTACTCTGGCTACACCTTC
v_call: TRBV12-3/TRBV12-4
j_call: TRBJ1-2
clone_size: .
d_call: .
cdr3_length: 12

cdr3_aa: CASSFRGSGQPQHF
cdr3_nt: TGTGCCAGCAGCTTTAGAGGGTCTGGCCAGCCCCAGCATTTT
v_call: TRBV5-6
j_call: TRBJ1-5
clone_size: .
d_call: .
cdr3_length: 14